Sequencing of this TCR beta chain was carried out in a study of blood T cell repertoires in COVID-19. Study in general: Some COVID-19 samples were acute and others convalescent; all came from the United States, Italy and Spain. The analysed material was cDNA or gDNA that came from T cells, B-cell-depleted T cells, or PBMCs.

In this sample, this clone turned up a few times. Methods used by the authors: Researchers report that nucleated cell counts were estimated from reference gene primer amplification. Assay used: immunoSEQ multiplex PCR; TCRdb lists only in-frame clones, some missing. V, J and clone size derive from that table, while D and trimming were established from the DNA sequence. The sample holds approximately 160,000 clones, roughly 88% seen once. V lost 2 bases to trimming and J lost 7 bases, with 12 bases between them. The CDR3 extends over 14 amino acids. CDR1 is MNHNY and CDR2 is SVGAGI in the germline V gene (reference sequence).

Sequencing was carried out using peripheral blood. The chain has TRBV6-6 and TRBJ1-5, with unresolved D. The sequence was obtained from a man aged 60 to 69 who had recovered from COVID-19. In nucleotides, the CDR3 is TGTGCCAGCAGTTACCGTCACGGGGTGCAGCCCCAGCATTTT. This encodes CASSYRHGVQPQHF.